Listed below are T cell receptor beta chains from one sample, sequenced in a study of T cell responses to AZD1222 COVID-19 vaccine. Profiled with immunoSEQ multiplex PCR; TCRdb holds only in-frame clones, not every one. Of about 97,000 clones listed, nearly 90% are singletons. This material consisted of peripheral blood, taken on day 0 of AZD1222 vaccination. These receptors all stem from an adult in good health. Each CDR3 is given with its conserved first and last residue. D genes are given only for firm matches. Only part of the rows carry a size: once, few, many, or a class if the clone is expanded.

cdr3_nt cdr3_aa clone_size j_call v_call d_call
TGTGCCAGCAGCCAAGAACGACAGGGCTGGGGTGGGGCCAACGTCCTGACTTTC CASSQERQGWGGANVLTF . TRBJ2-6 TRBV14 TRBD1
TGTGCCAGCAGCCCAAGCCCAGGACACGGATGGTCAATTGACTACACCTTC CASSPSPGHGWSIDYTF . TRBJ1-2 TRBV11-2 .
TGTGCCAGCAGTTTCCGCGGGGGGGCGAAAGAGCAGTACTTC CASSFRGGAKEQYF . TRBJ2-7 TRBV27 TRBD2
TGTGCCAGCAGCGCCCGGGCCAGGTCGGTTACTGAAGCTTTCTTT CASSARARSVTEAFF . TRBJ1-1 TRBV27 .
TGTGCCAGCAGCCAATGGGGCGAGGGGAACACCGGGGAGCTGTTTTTT CASSQWGEGNTGELFF once TRBJ2-2 TRBV16 .
TGTGCCATCAGTGTGGGGGTGGCCTCACCCCTCCACTTT CAISVGVASPLHF . TRBJ1-6 TRBV10-3 .
TGTGCCAGCAGTAGGACTAGCGGGGATCCCGAGTATTTT CASSRTSGDPEYF few TRBJ2-3 TRBV6-4 TRBD2
TGCAGCGTTGAAACCCAGCTATACAATGAGCAGTTCTTC CSVETQLYNEQFF . TRBJ2-1 TRBV29-1 .
TGTGCCAGCAGCCCCAGGGGGCTGGGCACTGAAGCTTTCTTT CASSPRGLGTEAFF . TRBJ1-1 TRBV6-5 TRBD1
TGTGCCAGCAGTCCCGGCGGAAAGAACCAAGAGACCCAGTACTTC CASSPGGKNQETQYF . TRBJ2-5 TRBV6-2/TRBV6-3 .
TGTGCCAGCAGGCCCGACAGAAACAATGAGCAGTTCTTC CASRPDRNNEQFF once TRBJ2-1 TRBV6-5 .
TGTGCCAGCAGCGCAACAACAGGGACGTATGGCTACACCTTC CASSATTGTYGYTF . TRBJ1-2 TRBV3-1/TRBV3-2 .
TGTGCCAGCAGCGTAGGGGGTAGCTGGGGAGATACGCAGTATTTT CASSVGGSWGDTQYF . TRBJ2-3 TRBV9 .
TGTGCCAGCAGCAATCTAGCGGGGGCAGATACGCAGTATTTT CASSNLAGADTQYF . TRBJ2-3 TRBV9 TRBD2
TGTGCCAGCAGCTTCGCGGGACTAGCGAGCACAGATACGCAGTATTTT CASSFAGLASTDTQYF . TRBJ2-3 TRBV5-4 TRBD2
TGTGCCAGCAGCTCAAACAGGGTATTGACAAGCGATGAGCAGTTCTTC CASSSNRVLTSDEQFF . TRBJ2-1 TRBV11-2 .
TGTGCCAGCAGTGTCGGGCAGAAGGATTCACCCCTCCACTTT CASSVGQKDSPLHF . TRBJ1-6 TRBV2 .
TGCAGTGCTAGCGGGGCTGGCTACACCTTC CSASGAGYTF . TRBJ1-2 TRBV20-1 .
TGCGCCAGCAGCATGGACATGAACACTGAAGCTTTCTTT CASSMDMNTEAFF . TRBJ1-1 TRBV5-1 .
TGTGCCAGCAGCTTCAGCAGCACCGGGGAGCTGTTTTTT CASSFSSTGELFF once TRBJ2-2 TRBV7-2 .
TGTGCCAGCAACACCCCAGGATCCCTGAGGGGCGAGCAGTACTTC CASNTPGSLRGEQYF . TRBJ2-7 TRBV11-2 .
TGTGCCTCGGGCTACCGCACAGATACGCAGTATTTT CASGYRTDTQYF . TRBJ2-3 TRBV27 .
TGTGCCAGCAGCCACCCCCAAGGGGTAAACACTGAAGCTTTCTTT CASSHPQGVNTEAFF once TRBJ1-1 TRBV7-9 .
TGTGCCTGGAGGGACGGACAGATTGGAAAACTGTTTTTT CAWRDGQIGKLFF . TRBJ1-4 TRBV30 .
TGCAGCGTTGGGTATGGGATTTCTAATGAAAAACTGTTTTTT CSVGYGISNEKLFF . TRBJ1-4 TRBV29-1 .
TGTGCCAGCAGACCAGATCCACAGGGCTATGGCTACACCTTC CASRPDPQGYGYTF . TRBJ1-2 TRBV5-4 .
TGTGCCAGCAGCTTAGTAGGTAGCACCGGGGAGCTGTTTTTT CASSLVGSTGELFF . TRBJ2-2 TRBV7-2 .
TGCGCCAGCAGCTTGGAAGGGGTTATCTATGGCTACACCTTC CASSLEGVIYGYTF . TRBJ1-2 TRBV5-1 .
TGTGCCAGCGGCGGACGGGAATTGCAGTTCTTC CASGGRELQFF . TRBJ2-1 TRBV2 .
TGTGCCAGCAAGCAGGTTAATTCCTACAATGAGCAGTTCTTC CASKQVNSYNEQFF . TRBJ2-1 TRBV2 .
TGTGCCAGCAGCCTCGGACCGGGTAACACTGAAGCTTTCTTT CASSLGPGNTEAFF . TRBJ1-1 TRBV5-5 .
TGTGCCAGCAGCCCCCGGACTGGGGGTGGGCTGGGGCCCCAGCATTTT CASSPRTGGGLGPQHF . TRBJ1-5 TRBV14 .
TGCGCCAGCAGCTTGGAAGGGAATATCTATGGCTACACCTTC CASSLEGNIYGYTF once TRBJ1-2 TRBV5-1 .
TGTGCCAGCAGCATCGACAGGGGGCCCTACGAGCAGTACTTC CASSIDRGPYEQYF . TRBJ2-7 TRBV7-8 TRBD1
TGCGCCAGCAGTGCACAGGGGGCGCGGGAGACCCAGTACTTC CASSAQGARETQYF . TRBJ2-5 TRBV10-2 TRBD1
TGTGCCTGGGGCATGGCGGGGAGGGACACCGGGGAGCTGTTTTTT CAWGMAGRDTGELFF . TRBJ2-2 TRBV30 TRBD2
TGTGCCAGCAGCGTAGAAGGGGGCGCTTCACCCCTCCACTTT CASSVEGGASPLHF once TRBJ1-6 TRBV9 TRBD1
TGTGCCAGCAGTCTCGTCCCCACGGGGACTGAAGCTTTCTTT CASSLVPTGTEAFF . TRBJ1-1 TRBV28 .
TGTGCCAGCAGCTTAGGGGGTTCCGAGCAGTACTTC CASSLGGSEQYF few TRBJ2-7 TRBV11-2 .
TGTGCCAGCAGTTACTCGCGACGGTTAGCTGGAAACACCATATATTTT CASSYSRRLAGNTIYF . TRBJ1-3 TRBV6-5 .
TGTGCCAGCTCCCCGGGACTTCGAGTTGAGCAGTTCTTC CASSPGLRVEQFF . TRBJ2-1 TRBV18 .